This is a list of T cell receptor beta chains from one sample in a study of cytomegalovirus exposure and HLA in healthy donors. Only in-frame clones appear in the TCRdb table, and some are missing; sequencing was by immunoSEQ multiplex PCR. The table has under 150,000 clones, around 60% seen once; the top ten hold roughly 9.8%. The sample taken for sequencing was PBMCs. Receptors were obtained from a woman aged 40 to 55 in good health and CMV-seropositive. The CDR3 runs from the conserved cysteine through the conserved F or W. D genes are given only for firm matches. Clone size is shown for a subset of rows, as once, few, many or a class of expanded clone.

d_call clone_size j_call v_call cdr3_aa cdr3_nt
TRBD2 NA TRBJ2-5 TRBV7-3 CASSSPSGSGETQYF TGTGCCAGCAGCTCCCCCAGCGGGAGTGGTGAGACCCAGTACTTC
NA NA TRBJ2-2 TRBV19 CASSIGGVNTGELFF TGTGCCAGTAGTATTGGCGGAGTGAACACCGGGGAGCTGTTTTTT
NA NA TRBJ1-2 TRBV19 CASSIGEGLSPNYGYTF TGTGCCAGTAGTATTGGGGAGGGCCTTTCGCCTAACTATGGCTACACCTTC
NA NA TRBJ2-6 TRBV12-5 CASGFNPDSSGANVLTF TGTGCTAGTGGTTTTAATCCCGACAGTTCTGGGGCCAACGTCCTGACTTTC
TRBD1 NA TRBJ1-2 TRBV6-4 CASSDSNRGRNYGYTF TGTGCCAGCAGTGACTCGAACAGGGGTCGGAACTATGGCTACACCTTC
NA NA TRBJ1-1 TRBV13 CASSTNTEAFF TGTGCCAGCAGCACAAACACTGAAGCTTTCTTT
TRBD1 NA TRBJ1-1 TRBV5-6 CASSRDRVGRTEAFF TGTGCCAGCAGCCGGGACAGGGTGGGTCGCACTGAAGCTTTCTTT
TRBD1 few TRBJ2-5 TRBV27 CASSDGTGERGWEQYF TGTGCCAGCAGTGACGGGACAGGGGAAAGGGGATGGGAGCAGTACTTC
TRBD1 NA TRBJ2-2 TRBV6-6 CASSPPGQGHTGELFF TGTGCCAGCAGTCCCCCGGGACAGGGGCACACCGGGGAGCTGTTTTTT
NA NA TRBJ2-1 TRBV18 CASSTLGEKGQFF TGTGCCAGCTCCACGCTCGGGGAAAAGGGGCAGTTCTTC
NA NA TRBJ2-5 TRBV19 CASSIAAGDGETQYF TGTGCCAGTAGTATAGCCGCAGGGGACGGGGAGACCCAGTACTTC
NA NA TRBJ2-5 TRBV4-1 CASSQVLRETQYF TGCGCCAGCAGCCAAGTTCTGCGGGAGACCCAGTACTTC
TRBD1 NA TRBJ1-1 TRBV5-1 CASRQYGQDDTEAFF TGCGCCAGCAGACAGTACGGACAGGACGACACTGAAGCTTTCTTT
NA NA TRBJ2-5 TRBV9 CASSPPSMRETQYF TGTGCCAGCAGCCCCCCCTCGATGAGGGAGACCCAGTACTTC
NA NA TRBJ2-1 TRBV6-5 CASSSRVEQFF TGTGCCAGCAGTTCGAGGGTCGAGCAGTTCTTC
NA NA TRBJ1-1 TRBV11-1 CASSSTGSTEAFF TGTGCCAGCAGCTCTACAGGGTCCACTGAAGCTTTCTTT
NA NA TRBJ1-1 TRBV6-6 CASSYSKAGWDTEAFF TGTGCCAGCAGTTACTCGAAGGCAGGGTGGGACACTGAAGCTTTCTTT
NA NA TRBJ2-3 TRBV9 CASSGNPSRGSTDTQYF TGTGCCAGCAGCGGGAACCCGTCTAGAGGGAGCACAGATACGCAGTATTTT
NA NA TRBJ2-7 TRBV5-1 CASSSLQSPPLREQYF TGCGCCAGCAGCAGCCTCCAATCGCCCCCACTGCGGGAGCAGTACTTC
NA NA TRBJ1-4 TRBV5-1 CASSLSAGRNEKLFF TGCGCCAGCAGCTTGTCGGCAGGGCGAAATGAAAAACTGTTTTTT
TRBD1 once TRBJ1-1 TRBV27 CASSLGQGAWNTEAFF TGTGCCAGCAGTTTAGGACAGGGGGCGTGGAACACTGAAGCTTTCTTT
TRBD1 NA TRBJ1-4 TRBV4-1 CASSQDRDSSEKLFF TGCGCCAGCAGCCAAGATAGGGACAGTTCAGAAAAACTGTTTTTT
TRBD2 NA TRBJ2-3 TRBV11-2 CASSVSGRAGDTQYF TGTGCCAGCAGCGTGAGCGGGAGGGCCGGAGATACGCAGTATTTT
TRBD2 few TRBJ2-5 TRBV4-1 CASSQVGGRVPTQYF TGCGCCAGCAGCCAAGTTGGCGGGAGGGTTCCGACCCAGTACTTC
NA NA TRBJ1-1 TRBV9 CASSITGNTEAFF TGTGCCAGCAGCATAACAGGTAACACTGAAGCTTTCTTT
TRBD2 NA TRBJ2-1 TRBV2 CASRRLAGPYNEQFF TGTGCCAGCAGGAGACTAGCGGGACCTTACAATGAGCAGTTCTTC
TRBD2 NA TRBJ2-3 TRBV27 CASSLGGRNTDTQYF TGTGCCAGCAGTTTAGGCGGGAGGAACACAGATACGCAGTATTTT
NA NA TRBJ1-1 TRBV2 CASSDRAGNTEAFF TGTGCCAGCAGTGATCGTGCAGGGAACACTGAAGCTTTCTTT
NA NA TRBJ2-4 TRBV15 CATSRGVSKNIQYF TGTGCCACCAGCAGAGGAGTCTCCAAAAACATTCAGTACTTC
NA NA TRBJ2-7 TRBV5-1 CASSLAGVGAYEQYF TGCGCCAGCAGCTTGGCCGGGGTCGGTGCCTACGAGCAGTACTTC
TRBD2 NA TRBJ2-7 TRBV27 CASSFSGSPYEQYF TGTGCCAGCTCCTTTAGCGGGAGCCCGTACGAGCAGTACTTC
NA once TRBJ2-1 TRBV19 CASSMSWSSGYNEQFF TGTGCCAGTAGTATGAGTTGGAGTAGCGGTTACAATGAGCAGTTCTTC
TRBD2 NA TRBJ2-7 TRBV7-2 CASSSGLAGKYEQYF TGTGCCAGCAGCTCGGGACTAGCGGGAAAATACGAGCAGTACTTC
TRBD1 NA TRBJ2-5 TRBV7-3 CASSLGQGKETQYF TGTGCCAGCAGCTTGGGACAGGGCAAGGAGACCCAGTACTTC
TRBD1 NA TRBJ1-4 TRBV2 CASSPTGGKLFF TGTGCCAGCAGTCCTACAGGGGGCAAACTGTTTTTT
TRBD1 NA TRBJ1-1 TRBV2 CATHLDRPDMGALNTEAFF TGTGCCACCCATCTGGACAGGCCCGACATGGGGGCACTGAACACTGAAGCTTTCTTT
TRBD1 few TRBJ1-4 TRBV2 CASKRTGGDEKLFF TGTGCCAGCAAAAGGACAGGGGGGGATGAAAAACTGTTTTTT
TRBD1 NA TRBJ1-1 TRBV5-6 CASTLTGDFLSNTEAFF TGTGCCAGCACCCTTACAGGGGACTTTCTCTCGAACACTGAAGCTTTCTTT
NA NA TRBJ2-7 TRBV7-2 CASSYSGPYEQYF TGTGCCAGCAGCTATTCTGGGCCCTACGAGCAGTACTTC
TRBD1 NA TRBJ1-2 TRBV5-6 CASSSPGQNNYGYTF TGTGCCAGCAGCTCACCGGGACAGAATAACTATGGCTACACCTTC
TRBD2 NA TRBJ2-3 TRBV9 CASSVDVSGSFWETDTQYF TGTGCCAGCAGCGTAGATGTTAGCGGGAGTTTTTGGGAGACAGATACGCAGTATTTT
TRBD2 NA TRBJ2-3 TRBV7-9 CASSLTGGGDTQYF TGTGCCAGCAGCTTAACGGGAGGGGGTGATACGCAGTATTTT
NA NA TRBJ2-7 TRBV6-6 CASSFRVDEQYF TGTGCCAGCAGTTTCAGGGTGGACGAGCAGTACTTC
TRBD2 NA TRBJ2-5 TRBV9 CASSVAGGLPVEETQYF TGTGCCAGCAGCGTAGCGGGAGGGCTTCCAGTTGAAGAGACCCAGTACTTC
TRBD2 few TRBJ2-7 TRBV7-2 CASSLVASGTLSYEQYF TGTGCCAGCAGCTTAGTGGCTAGCGGGACTCTCTCCTACGAGCAGTACTTC
TRBD2 NA TRBJ2-7 TRBV6-1 CASSDGRTSGTSYEQYF TGTGCCAGCAGTGATGGTAGGACTAGCGGGACGTCCTACGAGCAGTACTTC
NA NA TRBJ1-3 TRBV7-3 CASSLEGPRGGGRNTIYF TGTGCCAGCAGCTTAGAGGGGCCCCGCGGGGGTGGAAGAAACACCATATATTTT
TRBD1 NA TRBJ1-1 TRBV4-2 CASSGQGANEAFF TGTGCCAGCAGCGGCCAGGGGGCGAATGAAGCTTTCTTT
NA once TRBJ2-7 TRBV27 CASSPAWAYEQYF TGTGCCAGCAGCCCAGCGTGGGCCTACGAGCAGTACTTC
NA NA TRBJ2-6 TRBV7-9 CASSPGSPGANVLTF TGTGCCAGCAGCCCCGGTTCTCCTGGGGCCAACGTCCTGACTTTC
NA NA TRBJ1-1 TRBV4-1 CASSLPGTGNTEAFF TGCGCCAGCAGCCTCCCCGGGACTGGAAACACTGAAGCTTTCTTT
TRBD1 NA TRBJ2-3 TRBV5-8 CASTGWGQGQDTQYF TGTGCCAGCACCGGATGGGGACAGGGCCAGGATACGCAGTATTTT
NA NA TRBJ2-3 TRBV7-3 CASSPDSGGITDTQYF TGTGCCAGCAGCCCGGACTCCGGAGGGATCACAGATACGCAGTATTTT
TRBD1 NA TRBJ1-5 TRBV28 CASNPIGQGGNQPQHF TGTGCCAGTAATCCAATAGGACAGGGGGGGAATCAGCCCCAGCATTTT